This TCR beta chain is drawn from a study of graft-versus-host responses after intestinal transplantation. Across the study: Grafts were multivisceral, liver-intestinal, or isolated intestinal.

The assay was immunoSEQ multiplex PCR, and TCRdb's table has in-frame clones only and misses some. The table includes about 69,000 clones, 80% to 95% detected once. The CDR3 runs 15 residues. The V gene end was trimmed by 7 bases and the J gene end by 4 bases; junction bases not matched to a gene: 11. Germline loops: CDR1 WSHSY, CDR2 SAAADI. This chain connects TRBV10-2 to TRBJ2-7, with 9 nucleotides matching TRBD1. The sequences come from bone marrow, collected approximately 740 days after intestinal transplantation. This clonotype was obtained from a human patient who received an intestinal transplant, so some T cells may come from the graft donor. The CDR3 nucleotides are TGCGCCAGCACGAACCCGGGACAGGGACCTTACGAGCAGTACTTC. Translating it yields CASTNPGQGPYEQYF.